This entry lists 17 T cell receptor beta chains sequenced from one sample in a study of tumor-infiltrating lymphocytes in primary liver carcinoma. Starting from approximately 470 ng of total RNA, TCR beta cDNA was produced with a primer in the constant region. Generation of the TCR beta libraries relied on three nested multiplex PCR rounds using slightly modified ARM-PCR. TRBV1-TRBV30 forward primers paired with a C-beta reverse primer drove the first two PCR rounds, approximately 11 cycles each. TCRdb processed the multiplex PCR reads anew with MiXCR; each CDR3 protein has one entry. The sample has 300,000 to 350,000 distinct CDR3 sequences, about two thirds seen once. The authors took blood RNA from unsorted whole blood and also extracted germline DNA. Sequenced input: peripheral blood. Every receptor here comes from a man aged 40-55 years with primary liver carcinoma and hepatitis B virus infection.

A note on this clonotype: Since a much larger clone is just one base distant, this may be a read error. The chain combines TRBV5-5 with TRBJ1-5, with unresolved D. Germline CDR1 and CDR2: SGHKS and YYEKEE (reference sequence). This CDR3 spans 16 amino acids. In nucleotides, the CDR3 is TGTGCCAGCAGCTGGGTGGTGGGCAATAGCAATCGGCCCCAGCATTTT. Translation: CASSWVVGNSNRPQHF. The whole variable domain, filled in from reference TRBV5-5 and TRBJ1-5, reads DAGVTQSPTHLIKTRGQQVTLRCSPISGHKSVSWYQQVLGQGPQFIFQYYEKEERGRGNFPDRFSARQFPNYSSELNVNALLLGDSALYLCASSWVVGNSNRPQHFGDGTRLSIL.

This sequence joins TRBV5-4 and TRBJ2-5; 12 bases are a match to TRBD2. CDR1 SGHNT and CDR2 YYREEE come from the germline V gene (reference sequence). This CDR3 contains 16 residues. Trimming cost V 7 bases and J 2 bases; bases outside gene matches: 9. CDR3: CASGSPGLAGQETQYF. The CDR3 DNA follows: TGTGCCAGCGGCTCGCCGGGACTAGCGGGTCAAGAGACCCAGTACTTC.

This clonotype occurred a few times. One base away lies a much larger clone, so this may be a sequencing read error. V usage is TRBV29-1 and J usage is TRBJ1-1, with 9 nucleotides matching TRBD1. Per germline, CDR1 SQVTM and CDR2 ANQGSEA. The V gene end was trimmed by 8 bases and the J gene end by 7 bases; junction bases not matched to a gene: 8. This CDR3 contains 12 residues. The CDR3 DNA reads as TGCAGCACAAGGACAGGGGATGTTGAAGCTTTCTTT. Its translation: CSTRTGDVEAFF.

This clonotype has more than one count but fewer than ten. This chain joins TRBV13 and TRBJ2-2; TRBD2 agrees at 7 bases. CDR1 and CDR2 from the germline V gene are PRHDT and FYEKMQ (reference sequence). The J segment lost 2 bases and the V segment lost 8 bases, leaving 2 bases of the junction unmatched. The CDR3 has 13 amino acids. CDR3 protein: CASASGNTGELFF. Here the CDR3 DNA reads TGTGCCAGCGCTAGCGGAAACACCGGGGAGCTGTTTTTT.

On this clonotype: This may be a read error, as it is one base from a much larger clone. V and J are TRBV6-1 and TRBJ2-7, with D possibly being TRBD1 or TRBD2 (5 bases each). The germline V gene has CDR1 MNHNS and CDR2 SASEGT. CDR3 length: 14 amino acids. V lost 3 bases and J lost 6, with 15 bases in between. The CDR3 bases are TGTGCCAGCAGTGAGAGGGGTCCTAATTGCGAGCAGTACTTC. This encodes CASSERGPNCEQYF.

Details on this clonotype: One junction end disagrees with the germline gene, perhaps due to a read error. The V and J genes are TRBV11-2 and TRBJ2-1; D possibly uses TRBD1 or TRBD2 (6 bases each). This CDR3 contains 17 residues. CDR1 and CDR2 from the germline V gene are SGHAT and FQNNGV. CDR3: CASSFGGRGRSSNEQFF. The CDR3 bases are TGCGCCAGCAGCTTTGGGGGTAGGGGGAGGTCAAGCAATGAGCAGTTCTTC.

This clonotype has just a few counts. CDR3 nucleotide sequence: TGTGCCACCAGTGATGGGAGAGGCGGGAATCAGCCCCAGCATTTT. This translates into CATSDGRGGNQPQHF. The chain uses TRBV24-1 and TRBJ1-5; D call uncertain. Germline-derived CDR1 and CDR2 are KGHDR and SFDVKD. Deletions cut 3 bases from V and 4 bases from J, with 12 bases between. This CDR3 region has 15 residues.

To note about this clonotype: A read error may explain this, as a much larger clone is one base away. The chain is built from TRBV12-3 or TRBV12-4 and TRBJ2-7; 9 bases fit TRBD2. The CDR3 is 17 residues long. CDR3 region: CGSSLEMAGGVSYEQYF. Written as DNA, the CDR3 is TGTGGCAGCAGTTTAGAAATGGCGGGAGGGGTCTCCTACGAGCAGTACTTC.

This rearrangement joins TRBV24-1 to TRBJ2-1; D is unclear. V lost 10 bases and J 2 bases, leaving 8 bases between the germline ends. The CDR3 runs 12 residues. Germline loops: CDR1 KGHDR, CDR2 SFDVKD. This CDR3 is CATQSPYNEQFF. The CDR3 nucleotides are TGTGCCACTCAGAGTCCCTACAATGAGCAGTTCTTC.

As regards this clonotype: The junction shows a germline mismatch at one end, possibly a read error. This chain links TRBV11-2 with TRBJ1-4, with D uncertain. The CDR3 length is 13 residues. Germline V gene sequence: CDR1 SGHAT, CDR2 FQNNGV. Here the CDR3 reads CANSLGPREKLFF. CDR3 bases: TGTGCCAACAGCTTAGGTCCTAGAGAAAAACTGTTTTTT.

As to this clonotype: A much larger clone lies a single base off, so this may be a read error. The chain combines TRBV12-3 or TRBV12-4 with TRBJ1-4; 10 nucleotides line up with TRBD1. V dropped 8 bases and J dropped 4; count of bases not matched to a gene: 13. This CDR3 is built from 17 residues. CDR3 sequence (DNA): TGTGCCAGCTTCGAAGGGACAGGGGTTATCGTTAATGAAAAACTGTTTTTT. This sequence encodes CASFEGTGVIVNEKLFF.

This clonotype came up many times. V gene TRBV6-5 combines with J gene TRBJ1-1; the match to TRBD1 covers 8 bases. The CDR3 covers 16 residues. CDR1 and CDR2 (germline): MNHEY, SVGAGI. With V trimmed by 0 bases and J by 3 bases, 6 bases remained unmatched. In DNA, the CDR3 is TGTGCCAGCAGTTACTCCTCAGGGGGCGCTGACACTGAAGCTTTCTTT. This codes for CASSYSSGGADTEAFF.

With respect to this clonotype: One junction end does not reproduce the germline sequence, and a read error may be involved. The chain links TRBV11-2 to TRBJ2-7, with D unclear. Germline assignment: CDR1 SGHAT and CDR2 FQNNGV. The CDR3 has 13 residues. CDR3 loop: CASSLNRVYEQCF. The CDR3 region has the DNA TGTGCCAGCAGCTTAAACCGAGTCTATGAGCAGTGCTTC.

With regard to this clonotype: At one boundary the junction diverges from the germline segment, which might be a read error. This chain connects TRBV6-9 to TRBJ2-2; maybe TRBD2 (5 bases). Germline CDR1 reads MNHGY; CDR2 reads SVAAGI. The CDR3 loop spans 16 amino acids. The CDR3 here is CTSSYRPNHNTGKLFF. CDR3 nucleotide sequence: TGTACCAGCAGCTATAGACCGAACCATAACACCGGGAAGCTGTTTTTT.

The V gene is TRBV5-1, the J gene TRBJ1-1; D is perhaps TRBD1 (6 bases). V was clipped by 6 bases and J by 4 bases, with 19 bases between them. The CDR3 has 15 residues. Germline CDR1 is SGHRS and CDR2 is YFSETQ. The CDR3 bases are TGCGCCAGCAACTACCCCCCCAGGGGTGGCACTGAAGCTTTCTTT. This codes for CASNYPPRGGTEAFF.

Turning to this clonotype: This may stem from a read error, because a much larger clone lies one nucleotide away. Here the CDR3 DNA reads TGTGCCAGCAGTTCTTGGCGTGGTACTGAAGCTTTCTTT. Amino acid sequence: CASSSWRGTEAFF. The chain uses TRBV6-6 and TRBJ1-1, with D hard to call. V lost 4 bases and J lost 5, with 11 bases in between. Germline V lookup: CDR1 MNHNY, CDR2 SVGAGI (reference sequence). The CDR3 is 13 residues long.

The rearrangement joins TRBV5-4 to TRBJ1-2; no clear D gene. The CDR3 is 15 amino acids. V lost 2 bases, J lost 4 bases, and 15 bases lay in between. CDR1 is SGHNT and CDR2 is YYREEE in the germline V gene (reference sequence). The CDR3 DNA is TGTGCCAGCAGCTTAGCAGGCGTTGAGGCCTATGGCTACACCTTC. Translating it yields CASSLAGVEAYGYTF. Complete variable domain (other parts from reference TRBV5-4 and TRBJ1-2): ETGVTQSPTHLIKTRGQQVTLRCSSQSGHNTVSWYQQALGQGPQFIFQYYREEENGRGNFPPRFSGLQFPNYSSELNVNALELDDSALYLCASSLAGVEAYGYTFGSGTRLTVV.